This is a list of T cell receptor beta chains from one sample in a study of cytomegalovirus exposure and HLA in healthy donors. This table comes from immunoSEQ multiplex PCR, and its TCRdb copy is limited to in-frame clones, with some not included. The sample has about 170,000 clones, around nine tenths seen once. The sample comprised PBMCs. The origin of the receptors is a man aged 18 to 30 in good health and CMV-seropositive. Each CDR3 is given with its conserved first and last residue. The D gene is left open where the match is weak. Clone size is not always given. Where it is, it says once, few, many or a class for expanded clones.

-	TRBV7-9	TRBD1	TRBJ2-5	CASSQGTGTGEGPGETQYF	TGTGCCAGCAGCCAGGGTACCGGGACAGGGGAAGGTCCGGGGGAGACCCAGTACTTC
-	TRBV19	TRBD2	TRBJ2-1	CASSGLANEQFF	TGTGCCAGTAGTGGACTAGCTAATGAGCAGTTCTTC
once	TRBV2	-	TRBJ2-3	CASSVGGGGGDTQYF	TGTGCCAGCAGTGTGGGGGGAGGCGGCGGAGATACGCAGTATTTT
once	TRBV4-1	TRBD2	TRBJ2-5	CASSQGFLAGGLRETQYF	TGCGCCAGCAGCCAAGGTTTCCTAGCGGGAGGGCTTCGGGAGACCCAGTACTTC
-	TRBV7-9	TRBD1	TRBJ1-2	CASSWTGVTPYGYTF	TGTGCCAGCAGCTGGACAGGGGTAACGCCCTATGGCTACACCTTC
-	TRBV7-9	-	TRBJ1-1	CASSDTLGNTEAFF	TGTGCCAGCAGTGACACTTTGGGGAACACTGAAGCTTTCTTT
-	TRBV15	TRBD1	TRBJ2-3	CATSRDLTGGTDTQYF	TGTGCCACCAGCAGAGATCTTACAGGGGGCACAGATACGCAGTATTTT
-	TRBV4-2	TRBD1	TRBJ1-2	CASSQETGGYYGYTF	TGTGCCAGCAGCCAAGAGACAGGGGGGTACTATGGCTACACCTTC
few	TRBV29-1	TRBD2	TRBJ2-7	CSVEDQAGSSYEQYF	TGCAGCGTTGAAGACCAAGCGGGAAGCTCCTACGAGCAGTACTTC
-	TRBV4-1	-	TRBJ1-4	CASSVRAWDEKLFF	TGCGCCAGCAGCGTCAGGGCTTGGGATGAAAAACTGTTTTTT
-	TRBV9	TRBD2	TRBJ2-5	CASSVLGGGGQETQYF	TGTGCCAGCAGCGTATTAGGTGGGGGGGGCCAAGAGACCCAGTACTTC
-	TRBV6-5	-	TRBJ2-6	CASRFDNSGANVLTF	TGTGCCAGCAGATTCGACAACTCTGGGGCCAACGTCCTGACTTTC
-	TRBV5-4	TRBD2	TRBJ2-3	CASSPQLGTSGQEDTQYF	TGTGCCAGCAGCCCGCAGCTCGGGACTAGCGGACAAGAAGATACGCAGTATTTT
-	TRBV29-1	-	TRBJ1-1	CSAGGSLEAFF	TGCAGTGCCGGGGGGAGCCTTGAAGCTTTCTTT
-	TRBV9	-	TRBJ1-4	CASSDHVGQGEKLFF	TGTGCCAGCAGCGACCACGTGGGGCAGGGTGAAAAACTGTTTTTT
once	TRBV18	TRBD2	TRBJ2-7	CASSPGGLAGSFSYEQYF	TGTGCCAGCTCACCGGGGGGACTAGCGGGGTCGTTCTCCTACGAGCAGTACTTC
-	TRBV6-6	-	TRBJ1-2	CATQTLQYGYTF	TGTGCCACTCAAACCCTACAGTATGGCTACACCTTC
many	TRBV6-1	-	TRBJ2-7	CASSEEDQGSYEQYF	TGTGCCAGCAGTGAAGAGGACCAGGGCTCCTACGAGCAGTACTTC
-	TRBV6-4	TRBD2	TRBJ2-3	CASSSSGGVADTQYF	TGTGCCAGCAGTTCCAGCGGGGGGGTGGCAGATACGCAGTATTTT
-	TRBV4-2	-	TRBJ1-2	CASSREVTLPGGYTF	TGTGCCAGCAGCCGGGAGGTGACATTACCCGGAGGCTACACCTTC
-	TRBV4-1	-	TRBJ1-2	CASSPADRSLGYTF	TGCGCCAGCAGCCCTGCCGACAGGTCTCTTGGCTACACCTTC
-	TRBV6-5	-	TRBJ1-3	CASSSPRNTGNTIYF	TGTGCCAGCAGTTCGCCCAGGAACACGGGAAACACCATATATTTT
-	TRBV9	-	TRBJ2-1	CASSVGGSYNEQFF	TGTGCCAGCAGCGTAGGAGGTAGCTACAATGAGCAGTTCTTC
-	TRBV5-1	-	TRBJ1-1	CASSLRGLDTEAFF	TGCGCCAGCAGCTTGCGAGGGTTGGACACTGAAGCTTTCTTT
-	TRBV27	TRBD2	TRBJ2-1	CASSWIPGLGGLNEQFF	TGTGCCAGCAGTTGGATCCCGGGACTAGGGGGGTTGAATGAGCAGTTCTTC
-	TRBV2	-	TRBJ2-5	CASSIATFTETQYF	TGTGCCAGCTCAATAGCGACCTTTACAGAGACCCAGTACTTC
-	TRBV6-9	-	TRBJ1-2	CASSSGGYYGYTF	TGTGCCAGCAGTTCCGGGGGGTACTATGGCTACACCTTC
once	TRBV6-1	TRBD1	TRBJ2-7	CASHRDSFSAEQYF	TGTGCCAGCCACCGGGACAGCTTTTCCGCCGAGCAGTACTTC
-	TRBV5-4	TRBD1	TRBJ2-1	CASSLGQGPYNEQFF	TGTGCCAGCAGCCTGGGACAGGGGCCCTACAATGAGCAGTTCTTC
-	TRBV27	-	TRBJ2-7	CASSSPPNSRDYYEQYF	TGTGCCAGCAGTTCCCCCCCCAACTCAAGAGACTATTACGAGCAGTACTTC
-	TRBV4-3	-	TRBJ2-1	CASSQERGWSSYNEQFF	TGCGCCAGCAGCCAGGAAAGGGGGTGGAGCTCCTACAATGAGCAGTTCTTC
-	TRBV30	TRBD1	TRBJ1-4	CAWSRQGAGEKLFF	TGTGCCTGGAGCCGACAGGGGGCAGGTGAAAAACTGTTTTTT
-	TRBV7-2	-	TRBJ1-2	CASSLGPMDERGYTF	TGTGCCAGCAGCTTGGGCCCCATGGATGAGCGGGGCTACACCTTC
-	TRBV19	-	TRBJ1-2	CASHGQFYGYTF	TGTGCCAGTCACGGACAGTTCTATGGCTACACCTTC
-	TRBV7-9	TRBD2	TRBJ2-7	CASTYGPSGSDEQYF	TGTGCCAGCACCTATGGTCCTAGCGGGAGTGACGAGCAGTACTTC
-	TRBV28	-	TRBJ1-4	CAASTPGGDEKLFF	TGTGCCGCCAGCACCCCAGGAGGGGATGAAAAACTGTTTTTT
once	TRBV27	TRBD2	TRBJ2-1	CASSLVRSLAGFNEQFF	TGTGCCAGCAGTTTAGTCCGATCGTTAGCGGGGTTCAATGAGCAGTTCTTC
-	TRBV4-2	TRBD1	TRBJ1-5	CASSQDPGTGDHQPQHF	TGTGCCAGCAGCCAAGATCCTGGGACAGGGGATCATCAGCCCCAGCATTTT
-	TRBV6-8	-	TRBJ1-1	CASSSSRGAENTEAFF	TGTGCCAGCAGTTCTTCACGGGGGGCGGAGAACACTGAAGCTTTCTTT
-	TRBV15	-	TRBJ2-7	CATSLSSRAGSEQYF	TGTGCCACCAGCCTTTCATCAAGAGCCGGGAGCGAGCAGTACTTC
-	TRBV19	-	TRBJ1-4	CASRVIAENEKLFF	TGTGCCAGTAGGGTGATAGCCGAGAATGAAAAACTGTTTTTT
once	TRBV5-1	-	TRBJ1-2	CASRRESYGYTF	TGCGCCAGCAGGCGGGAAAGCTATGGCTACACCTTC
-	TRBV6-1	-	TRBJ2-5	CASLGTGYFGETQYF	-